The 27 T cell receptor beta chains below were found in one sample sequenced in a study of shared clonotypes between healthy human individuals. Repertoires were generated with immunoSEQ multiplex PCR, while TCRdb's copy carries only in-frame clones and drops some. Of roughly 1.5 million clones in the sample, nearly 99% are singletons; the top ten hold about 0.4%. The sequenced sample was naive CD4+ T cells sorted from blood. Indicated subset: CD45RA+ positively selected. The receptors derive from a man aged 25-45 years in good health.

In this sample, this clone turned up once. V and J are TRBV5-1 and TRBJ2-1; D perhaps matches TRBD2 (5 bases). Trimming took off 0 bases at V and 3 bases at J, with 10 bases between the two ends. This CDR3 region has 15 residues. CDR1 and CDR2 (germline): SGHRS, YFSETQ. CDR3 sequence: CASSLVLALYNEQFF. CDR3 coding DNA: TGCGCCAGCAGCTTGGTGCTAGCTCTCTACAATGAGCAGTTCTTC.

The J gene is TRBJ2-7, the V gene TRBV5-4, with a weak D call TRBD2 (6 bases). CDR3 length: 14 residues. The germline CDR1 and CDR2 sequences are SGHNT and YYREEE (reference sequence). Trimming pared 3 bases from V and 2 bases from J, leaving 12 bases between. The CDR3 nucleotides are TGTGCCAGCAGCTCTACTAGCAGAACCTACGAGCAGTACTTC. Amino acid sequence: CASSSTSRTYEQYF.

The V gene is TRBV25-1, the J gene TRBJ1-2; D remains ambiguous. V lost 0 bases to trimming and J lost 8 bases, with 4 bases between them. Germline CDR1 reads MGHDK; CDR2 reads SYGVNS. The CDR3 contains 11 residues. For the CDR3, the DNA is TGTGCCAGCAGTGAATATGAGGGCTACACCTTC. Protein product: CASSEYEGYTF.

The V call is TRBV5-4, the J call TRBJ1-4; D is unclear. CDR3 size: 13 residues. V was cut by 0 bases and J by 3 bases, with 3 bases left in between. CDR1 and CDR2 from the germline V gene are SGHNT and YYREEE (reference sequence). This CDR3 is CASSLAPNEKLFF. The CDR3 DNA follows: TGTGCCAGCAGCTTGGCGCCTAATGAAAAACTGTTTTTT.

This chain links TRBV19 with TRBJ2-7; 9 bases are shared with TRBD1. Germline lookup yields CDR1 LNHDA and CDR2 SQIVND (reference sequence). This CDR3 spans 14 amino acids. The V gene end was trimmed by 10 bases and the J gene end by 0 bases; junction bases not matched to a gene: 7. The CDR3 DNA sequence: TGTGCCACCAGGGGACAGGGAAGCTCCTACGAGCAGTACTTC. This codes for CATRGQGSSYEQYF. Together with reference TRBV19 and TRBJ2-7, the CDR3 gives the full variable domain: DGGITQSPKYLFRKEGQNVTLSCEQNLNHDAMYWYRQDPGQGLRLIYYSQIVNDFQKGDIAEGYSVSREKKESFPLTVTSAQKNPTAFYLCATRGQGSSYEQYFGPGTRLTVT.

The chain has TRBV4-1 and TRBJ2-7, with D possibly being TRBD1 (6 bases). The CDR3 covers 14 residues. Germline lookup yields CDR1 MGHRA and CDR2 YSYEKL. The germline V and J ends were trimmed by 2 bases and 3 bases, with 11 bases remaining between them. CDR3 DNA: TGCGCCAGCAGCCAATCCGGGACAAACTACGAGCAGTACTTC. Its protein product is CASSQSGTNYEQYF.

V is TRBV7-2 and J is TRBJ2-7; the D call may be TRBD1 or TRBD2 (6 bases each). Trimming removed 11 bases at V and 7 bases at J, with 18 bases between. The CDR3 has 12 residues. From germline, CDR1 is SGHTA and CDR2 FQGNSA. In nucleotides, the CDR3 is TGTGCCTCAGACCGGGGGCTAGGGGAGCAGTACTTC. It yields the protein CASDRGLGEQYF.

J is TRBJ2-2 and V is TRBV28, with D possibly being TRBD1 or TRBD2 (6 bases each). The V end was cut by 11 bases, the J end by 0 bases, with 10 bases between. The CDR3 contains 13 residues. CDR1 MDHEN and CDR2 SYDVKM come from the germline V gene. CDR3 in DNA: TGTGCCGGGGGGCATACGAACACCGGGGAGCTGTTTTTT. Translation gives CAGGHTNTGELFF.

This clone is a singleton in its sample. The chain recombines TRBV10-2 with TRBJ2-1; 10 positions agree with TRBD2. V shed 6 bases and J 4 bases; nucleotides not matched to a gene: 3. This CDR3 region has 14 residues. CDR1 and CDR2 (germline): WSHSY, SAAADI. The CDR3 is CASRGLASYNEQFF. The CDR3 DNA sequence: TGCGCCAGCAGGGGACTAGCGAGTTACAATGAGCAGTTCTTC.

CDR3: CASSSGAGFQPQHF. CDR3 DNA: TGTGCCAGCAGCTCCGGGGCGGGGTTTCAGCCCCAGCATTTT. The chain employs TRBV7-9 and TRBJ1-5; tentatively, D is TRBD1 (5 bases). Trimming cost V 4 bases and J 6 bases, with 13 bases left between them. Germline assignment: CDR1 SEHNR and CDR2 FQNEAQ (reference sequence). This CDR3 is 14 amino acids long. Together with reference TRBV7-9 and TRBJ1-5, the CDR3 gives the full variable domain: DTGVSQNPRHKITKRGQNVTFRCDPISEHNRLYWYRQTLGQGPEFLTYFQNEAQLEKSRLLSDRFSAERPKGSFSTLEIQRTEQGDSAMYLCASSSGAGFQPQHFGDGTRLSIL.

Only one count was recorded for this clone. The chain recombines TRBV28 with TRBJ1-1, with TRBD1 matching 8 bases. Trimming cost V 6 bases and J 5 bases; bases outside gene matches: 8. The CDR3 length is 14 residues. Germline lookup yields CDR1 MDHEN and CDR2 SYDVKM. The CDR3 loop reads CASRHQGAQTEAFF. DNA for the CDR3: TGTGCCAGCAGACATCAGGGGGCGCAGACTGAAGCTTTCTTT. The variable domain in full, with the rest retrieved from reference TRBV28 and TRBJ1-1, is DVKVTQSSRYLVKRTGEKVFLECVQDMDHENMFWYRQDPGLGLRLIYFSYDVKMKEKGDIPEGYSVSREKKERFSLILESASTNQTSMYLCASRHQGAQTEAFFGQGTRLTVV.

The chain has TRBV7-6 and TRBJ2-2, with TRBD1 matching over 7 bases. This CDR3 is 17 amino acids long. Unmatched junction bases numbered 7, after V lost 2 bases and J lost 1 base. Germline CDR1 SGHVS, CDR2 FNYEAQ. The CDR3 here is CASSLLSGTENTGELFF. DNA of the CDR3: TGTGCCAGCAGCTTATTGTCCGGGACAGAGAACACCGGGGAGCTGTTTTTT.

This clone was recorded only once. The chain uses TRBV29-1 and TRBJ1-1, with 7 bases matching TRBD1. J gave up 5 bases and V 6 bases, and 15 bases lay outside the gene matches. CDR1 and CDR2 (germline): SQVTM, ANQGSEA. There are 15 residues in the CDR3. CDR3 DNA: TGCAGCGTAACGAAGGGGGCAGGGGGAGGGACTGAAGCTTTCTTT. This translates into CSVTKGAGGGTEAFF.

As for this clone: This same CDR3 is encoded by further DNA sequences in the sample. The chain carries TRBV5-5 and TRBJ2-7; D is ambiguous. V was clipped by 0 bases and J by 6 bases, with 7 bases between them. From germline, CDR1 is SGHKS and CDR2 YYEKEE (reference sequence). The CDR3 runs 12 residues. This CDR3 reads CASSLEGFEQYF. The CDR3 coding sequence is TGTGCCAGCAGCTTGGAGGGTTTCGAGCAGTACTTC.

V gene TRBV28 combines with J gene TRBJ2-7; 8 bases are shared with TRBD1. V dropped 6 bases and J dropped 5; count of bases not matched to a gene: 6. The CDR3 contains 13 residues. Germline V lookup: CDR1 MDHEN, CDR2 SYDVKM. CDR3 amino acids: CASRDRGSHEQYF. CDR3 nucleotide sequence: TGTGCCAGCAGAGACAGGGGTTCCCACGAGCAGTACTTC.

The chain has TRBV6-5 and TRBJ2-7; D unclear. This CDR3 has 14 residues. V dropped 0 bases and J dropped 3 bases, with 9 bases sitting between them. Germline V gives CDR1 MNHEY, CDR2 SVGAGI. The CDR3 sequence is CASSYSVGVYEQYF. The CDR3 region has the DNA TGTGCCAGCAGTTACTCGGTCGGAGTCTACGAGCAGTACTTC.

The gene calls are TRBV27 and TRBJ1-2, with D perhaps matching TRBD1 (6 bases). With 0 bases removed from V and 3 bases from J, the gap between germline ends came to 14 bases. Germline V gene lookup returns CDR1 MNHEY and CDR2 SMNVEV (reference sequence). The CDR3 covers 16 residues. The CDR3 DNA reads as TGTGCCAGCAGTTTATCGACAGGAAATCGGGACTATGGCTACACCTTC. Its translation: CASSLSTGNRDYGYTF.

A remark on this clone: Because the CDR3 is missing its conserved closing phenylalanine or tryptophan, this is likely a read error. No DNA is shown, since the ends of the CDR3 on it are uncertain; the CDR3 is the one TCRdb lists. The chain carries TRBV27 and TRBJ2-7. CDR1 MNHEY and CDR2 SMNVEV come from the germline V gene (reference sequence). The CDR3 numbers 13 amino acids, ends counted. CDR3 loop: CASRISLGTVCFN.

V usage is TRBV25-1 and J usage is TRBJ2-1, with 8 bases lining up with TRBD1. V lost 3 bases to trimming and J lost 9 bases; unmatched junction nucleotides: 4. CDR3 length: 13 amino acids. Germline CDR1 and CDR2: MGHDK and SYGVNS. CDR3 residues: CASSEQGAGEQFF. CDR3 bases: TGTGCCAGCAGTGAGCAGGGGGCCGGTGAGCAGTTCTTC.

CDR3 sequence (DNA): TGTGCCACCAGCAGAGGGAAGTCCTGGAACACCGGGGAGCTGTTTTTT. Protein: CATSRGKSWNTGELFF. The chain carries TRBV15 and TRBJ2-2; D uncertain. This CDR3 spans 16 amino acids. Trimming shortened V by 1 base and J by 1 base, and 10 bases separated the two germline ends. Germline assignment: CDR1 LNHNV and CDR2 YYDKDF (reference sequence). Based on the CDR3 plus reference TRBV15 and TRBJ2-2, the full variable domain is DAMVIQNPRYQVTQFGKPVTLSCSQTLNHNVMYWYQQKSSQAPKLLFHYYDKDFNNEADTPDNFQSRRPNTSFCFLDIRSPGLGDTAMYLCATSRGKSWNTGELFFGEGSRLTVL.

The V call is TRBV10-2, the J call TRBJ1-4; the match to TRBD1 covers 7 bases. The germline V gene encodes CDR1 WSHSY and CDR2 SAAADI. V trimming: 7 bases; J trimming: 10 bases; junction bases outside the gene matches: 15. This CDR3 is 15 amino acids long. The chain's CDR3 is CASTVSGDYRGKLFF. In DNA, the CDR3 is TGCGCCAGCACCGTCTCCGGGGACTACAGGGGAAAACTGTTTTTT.

J is TRBJ1-2 and V is TRBV5-5; TRBD1 matches at 7 bases. The junction had 8 bases not matched to a gene; V was cut back by 1 base and J by 2 bases. The CDR3 loop spans 16 amino acids. CDR1 and CDR2 (germline): SGHKS, YYEKEE (reference sequence). The CDR3 sequence is CASSLSRTGWNYGYTF. In DNA, the CDR3 is TGTGCCAGCAGCTTGTCGCGGACAGGCTGGAACTATGGCTACACCTTC.

This sequence joins TRBV2 and TRBJ2-3, with D possibly called TRBD1 or TRBD2 (5 bases each). The CDR3 is made up of 14 amino acids. Trimming stripped 8 bases from V and 6 bases from J, with 18 bases between. CDR1 and CDR2 from the germline V gene are SNHLY and FYNNEI. The CDR3 protein is CASQETEGADTQYF. The DNA of the CDR3 is TGTGCCAGCCAAGAGACAGAGGGTGCGGATACGCAGTATTTT.

The chain is built from TRBV19 and TRBJ2-6; D is uncertain. The germline V gene has CDR1 LNHDA and CDR2 SQIVND (reference sequence). This CDR3 has 15 residues. V was trimmed by 3 bases and J by 1 base, leaving 7 bases between them. The CDR3 nucleotides read TGTGCCAGTAGTATCGCCACATCTGGGGCCAACGTCCTGACTTTC. Amino acids: CASSIATSGANVLTF.

The CDR3 region has the DNA TGTGCCACCAGCAGAACGCCGGGACAGGGGAACAATGAGCAGTTCTTC. Translated: CATSRTPGQGNNEQFF. This rearrangement joins TRBV15 to TRBJ2-1; 10 nucleotides line up with TRBD1. V lost 2 bases to trimming and J lost 5 bases; unmatched junction nucleotides: 6. CDR3 size: 16 residues. From germline, CDR1 is LNHNV and CDR2 YYDKDF (reference sequence).

V usage is TRBV5-1 and J usage is TRBJ1-2; TRBD1 matches 10 bases. The germline V gene encodes CDR1 SGHRS and CDR2 YFSETQ. The CDR3 covers 16 residues. V trimming: 0 bases; J trimming: 7 bases; junction bases outside the gene matches: 9. CDR3 in DNA: TGCGCCAGCAGCTTGGGGCCGACAGGGGGCGCGGGTGGCTACACCTTC. Translating it yields CASSLGPTGGAGGYTF.

This chain connects TRBV2 to TRBJ1-5; the D is unclear. From germline, CDR1 is SNHLY and CDR2 FYNNEI. The CDR3 loop spans 12 amino acids. V lost 3 bases and J lost 15, with 15 bases in between. CDR3 nucleotides: TGTGCCAGCAGTGAGGTTGGCAGGTGGTTGCATTTT. It encodes CASSEVGRWLHF.